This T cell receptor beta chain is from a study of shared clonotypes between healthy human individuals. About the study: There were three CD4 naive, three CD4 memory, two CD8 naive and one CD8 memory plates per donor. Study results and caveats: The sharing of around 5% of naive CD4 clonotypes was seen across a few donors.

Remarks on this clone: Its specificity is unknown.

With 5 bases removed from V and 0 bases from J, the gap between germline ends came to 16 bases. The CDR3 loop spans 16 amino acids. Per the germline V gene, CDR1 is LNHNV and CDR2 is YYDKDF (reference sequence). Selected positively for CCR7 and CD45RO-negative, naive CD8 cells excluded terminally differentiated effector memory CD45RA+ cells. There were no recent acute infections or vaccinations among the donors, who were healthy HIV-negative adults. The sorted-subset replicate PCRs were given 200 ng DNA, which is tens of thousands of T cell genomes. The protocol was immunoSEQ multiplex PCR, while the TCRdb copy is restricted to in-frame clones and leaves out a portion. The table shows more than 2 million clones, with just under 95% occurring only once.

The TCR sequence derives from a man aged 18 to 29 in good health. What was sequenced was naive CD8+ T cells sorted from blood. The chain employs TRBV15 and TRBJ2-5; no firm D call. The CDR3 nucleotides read TGTGCCACCAGCTCCCCACCGTATGGGTACCAAGAGACCCAGTACTTC. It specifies CATSSPPYGYQETQYF.